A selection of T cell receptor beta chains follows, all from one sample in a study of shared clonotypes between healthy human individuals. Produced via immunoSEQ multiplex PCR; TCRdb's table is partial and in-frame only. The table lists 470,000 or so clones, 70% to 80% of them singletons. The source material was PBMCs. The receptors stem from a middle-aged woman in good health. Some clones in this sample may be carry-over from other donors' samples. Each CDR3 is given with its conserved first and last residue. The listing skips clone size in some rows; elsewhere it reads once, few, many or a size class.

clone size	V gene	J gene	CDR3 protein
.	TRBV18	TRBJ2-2	CASSPQGIDTGELFF
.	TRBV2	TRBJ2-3	CASNLEGGELEIF
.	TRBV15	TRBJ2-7	CATSRDSGPYEQYF
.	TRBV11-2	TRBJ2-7	CASSLYSRPGDYEQYF
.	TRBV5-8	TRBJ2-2	CASSPDRGDTGELFF
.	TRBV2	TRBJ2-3	CASRQRETTDTQYF
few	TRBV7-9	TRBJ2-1	CASSLKTSGSIDEQFF
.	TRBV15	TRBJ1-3	CATSWDSSGNTIYF
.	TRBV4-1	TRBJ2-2	CASSHLQTANTGELFF
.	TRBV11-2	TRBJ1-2	CASSPRTDTYGYTF
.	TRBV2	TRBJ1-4	CASSEALAVSGNEKLFF
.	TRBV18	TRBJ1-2	CASSPDPDRSYGYTF
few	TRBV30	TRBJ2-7	CAWSETYEQYF
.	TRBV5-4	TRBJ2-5	CASSLKTGGETQYF
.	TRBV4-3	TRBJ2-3	CASSSRGADTQYF
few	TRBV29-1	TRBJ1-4	CSVGWENEKLFF
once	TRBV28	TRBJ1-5	CASSTGINQPQHF
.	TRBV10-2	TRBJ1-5	CASGGGIYSNQPQHF
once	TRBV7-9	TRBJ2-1	CASSPKGPPAVVGGEQFF
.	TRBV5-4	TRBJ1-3	CASSFSSGTPSGNTIYF
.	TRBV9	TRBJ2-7	CASSGGGTPYEQYF
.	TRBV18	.	CASSPGQIYEQYF
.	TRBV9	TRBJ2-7	CASSVGLAGTTYEQYF
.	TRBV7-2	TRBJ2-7	CASSLAPGVSYGLAGEQYF
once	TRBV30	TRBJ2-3	CAWSDGLAGVRPDTQYF
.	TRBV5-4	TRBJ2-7	CASSMDRVEQYF
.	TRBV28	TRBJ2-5	CASRRGGGAETQYF
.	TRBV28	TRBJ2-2	CASSLYGLAGVMVGELFF
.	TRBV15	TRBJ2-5	CATSRERTSQETQYF
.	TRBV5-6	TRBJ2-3	CASSLPATDTQYF
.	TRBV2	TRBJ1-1	CASSEARGSEAFF
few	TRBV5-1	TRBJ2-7	CASSLQGTDYEQYF
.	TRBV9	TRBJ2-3	CASSPLPSSADTQYF
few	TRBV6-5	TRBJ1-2	CASSSSYGYTF
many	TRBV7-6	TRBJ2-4	CASSSGLGSSIQYF
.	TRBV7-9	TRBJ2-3	CASSLSRQGDTQYF
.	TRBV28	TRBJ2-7	CASSPIRLVGGEQYF
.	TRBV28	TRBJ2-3	CASSLGQGADTQYF
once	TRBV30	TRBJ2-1	CAWSVLAGGYEQFF
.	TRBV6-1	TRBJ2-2	CASRRTPWSGELFF
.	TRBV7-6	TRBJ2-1	CASSSLAGRTYNEQFF
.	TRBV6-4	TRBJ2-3	CASSDGLAGPQYF
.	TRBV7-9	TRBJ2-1	CASSPDALTRNEQFF
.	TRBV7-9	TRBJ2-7	CASSLGGGSYEQYF
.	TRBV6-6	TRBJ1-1	CASSDSRGNTEAFF
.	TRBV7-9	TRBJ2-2	CASSLEGVRTGELFF
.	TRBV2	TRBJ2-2	CASSVLAGGAGELFF
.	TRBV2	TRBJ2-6	CASSDLRANVLTF
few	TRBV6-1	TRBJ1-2	CASSTTGVNYGYTF
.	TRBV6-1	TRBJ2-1	CASSEIEGTYEQFF
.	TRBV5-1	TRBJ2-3	CASSLGGQGRTHTQYF
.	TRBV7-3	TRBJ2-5	CASSSGPGPQETQYF
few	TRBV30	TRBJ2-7	CAWSLRGLYEQYF
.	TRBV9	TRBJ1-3	CASSVTGAGGNTIYF
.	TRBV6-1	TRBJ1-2	CASSEYPLLTF
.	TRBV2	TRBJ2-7	CASSEGPTGPRYEQYF
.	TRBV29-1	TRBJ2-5	CSVVWDDGETQYF
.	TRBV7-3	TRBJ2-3	CASSLSNPTDTQYF
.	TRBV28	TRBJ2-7	CASSLLDRVAEQYF
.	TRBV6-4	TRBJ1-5	CASRTGQVNQPQHF